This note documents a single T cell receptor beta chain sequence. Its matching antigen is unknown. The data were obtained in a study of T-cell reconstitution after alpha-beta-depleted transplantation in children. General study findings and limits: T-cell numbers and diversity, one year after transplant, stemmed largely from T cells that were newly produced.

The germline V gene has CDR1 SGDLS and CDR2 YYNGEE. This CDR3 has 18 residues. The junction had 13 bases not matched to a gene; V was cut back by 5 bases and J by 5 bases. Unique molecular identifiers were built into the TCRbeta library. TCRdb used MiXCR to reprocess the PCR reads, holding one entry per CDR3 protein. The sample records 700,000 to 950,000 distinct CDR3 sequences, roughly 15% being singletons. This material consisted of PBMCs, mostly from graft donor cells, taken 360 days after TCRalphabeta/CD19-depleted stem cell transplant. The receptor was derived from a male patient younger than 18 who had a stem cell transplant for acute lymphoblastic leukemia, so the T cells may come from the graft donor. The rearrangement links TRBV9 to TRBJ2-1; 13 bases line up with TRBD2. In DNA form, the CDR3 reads TGTGCCAGCAGGGGAGGGGGGACTAGCGGGATGAGGGACAATGAGCAGTTCTTC. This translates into CASRGGGTSGMRDNEQFF. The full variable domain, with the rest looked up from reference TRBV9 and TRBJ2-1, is DSGVTQTPKHLITATGQRVTLRCSPRSGDLSVYWYQQSLDQGLQFLIQYYNGEERAKGNILERFSAQQFPDLHSELNLSSLELGDSALYFCASRGGGTSGMRDNEQFFGPGTRLTVL.